One and the same sample provided the 19 T cell receptor beta chains below, sequenced in a study of vaccination and CD4 T cells after COVID-19 (dated by TCRdb to 2021 to 2024). The method was PCR. Data came from an Illumina iSeq 100. DNA from cultured CD4+ T cells underwent TCR sequencing with the Oncomine TCR Beta short-read assay at the Johns Hopkins FTIC core. In-frame beta chains were kept once TCRdb had trimmed the public reads at Q25 with fastp and called clones with MiXCR. Under each unique CDR3 protein, matching rows form one entry showing the most common genes and DNA. This sample lists about 12,000 distinct CDR3 sequences; 40% to 50% were detected once. The ten biggest clones cover 15% to 20% of the sample. These receptors have no known antigen. The treatment or condition label here, explained by the study, means: roughly ten-day PBMC culture with coronavirus spike peptide pools or control peptides (ViraFEST assay).

The source material was cultured CD4+ T cells from blood. The receptors here all came from a human donor with COVID-19.

This clonotype has more than one count but fewer than ten. An end of the junction differs from the germline gene, which may be a read error. The J gene is TRBJ2-2, the V gene TRBV7-6; 10 bases map to TRBD1. This CDR3 comprises 16 residues. Germline V CDR1 and CDR2: SGHVS, FNYEAQ. The CDR3: CASSPQGTGVSGELFF. In nucleotides, the CDR3 is TGTGCTAGCAGCCCTCAAGGGACAGGGGTATCCGGGGAGCTGTTTTTT.

V usage is TRBV12-3 or TRBV12-4 and J usage is TRBJ1-5, with a weak D call TRBD1 (5 bases). CDR3 size: 14 residues. V dropped 7 bases and J dropped 3 bases, with 13 bases sitting between them. The CDR3 here is CASTGTNHNQPQHF. CDR3 bases: TGTGCCAGCACCGGGACGAACCACAATCAGCCCCAGCATTTT.

The V call is TRBV7-8, the J call TRBJ1-1, with 7 bases that match TRBD1. CDR1 and CDR2 from the germline V gene are SGHVS and FQNEAQ. V was pared by 3 bases and J by 2 bases, with 3 bases of the junction left unmatched. This CDR3 is built from 14 residues. The CDR3 loop is CASSLGTANTEAFF. The CDR3 DNA is TGTGCCAGCAGCTTGGGGACAGCCAACACTGAAGCTTTCTTT.

The rearrangement joins TRBV30 to TRBJ2-7; 11 bases agree with TRBD2. The V gene end was trimmed by 0 bases and the J gene end by 5 bases; junction bases not matched to a gene: 0. This CDR3 contains 13 residues. CDR1 is GTSNPN and CDR2 is SVGIG in the germline V gene (reference sequence). The CDR3 is CAWSVLAGDEQYF. DNA of the CDR3: TGTGCCTGGAGTGTACTAGCGGGGGACGAGCAGTACTTC.

This clonotype appeared a few times. V usage is TRBV20-1 and J usage is TRBJ1-2; D unclear. The germline V gene encodes CDR1 DFQATT and CDR2 SNEGSKA (reference sequence). The CDR3 contains 14 residues. Trimming left V 5 bases short and J 5 bases short, with 18 bases between. The CDR3 loop is CSAGSLNSAYGYTF. CDR3 coding DNA: TGCAGTGCTGGCAGTCTGAACAGCGCATATGGCTACACCTTC.

The chain has TRBV19 and TRBJ1-1; the D gene is possibly TRBD1 (6 bases). V was trimmed by 3 bases and J by 10 bases, leaving 18 bases between them. Germline V gene data show CDR1 as LNHDA and CDR2 as SQIVND (reference sequence). The CDR3 runs to 14 residues. CDR3 sequence: CASSIPRGLHGAFF. The CDR3, as DNA: TGTGCCAGTAGTATCCCCAGGGGCCTTCACGGAGCTTTCTTT.

This clonotype was counted once. V usage is TRBV6-1 and J usage is TRBJ2-7, with 7 bases lining up with TRBD2. V trimming: 6 bases; J trimming: 3 bases; junction bases outside the gene matches: 5. The CDR3 spans 13 residues. Germline CDR1 MNHNS, CDR2 SASEGT. CDR3 nucleotide sequence: TGTGCCAGCAGGCCTAGCGGTATCTACGAGCAGTACTTC. This gives the protein CASRPSGIYEQYF.

Notes on this clonotype: Its ends do not fully match the called genes, so a read error is possible. The rearrangement links TRBV20-1 to TRBJ1-1; D uncertain. The CDR3 is made up of 11 amino acids. CDR1 is DFQATT and CDR2 is SNEGSKA in the germline V gene (reference sequence). The CDR3 DNA reads TGCAGTGCTAAGGGAGGCCCTGAAGCTCTCTTT. Protein: CSAKGGPEALF.

The V call is TRBV20-1, the J call TRBJ1-5; possible D gene TRBD1, 6 bases. Germline CDR1 DFQATT, CDR2 SNEGSKA (reference sequence). This CDR3 has 13 amino acids. V dropped 1 base and J dropped 5 bases, with 9 bases sitting between them. This CDR3 reads CSARGTADQPQHF. The DNA for the CDR3 is TGCAGTGCTAGAGGGACAGCAGATCAGCCCCAGCATTTT.

The chain has TRBV2 and TRBJ1-5, with D possibly being TRBD1 (5 bases). The CDR3 runs 12 residues. V was pared by 4 bases and J by 9 bases, with 10 bases between. In germline, CDR1 is SNHLY, CDR2 FYNNEI. CDR3 sequence: CASSGGPGPQHF. The CDR3 DNA reads TGTGCCAGCAGTGGGGGACCGGGGCCCCAGCATTTT.

The chain couples TRBV5-1 to TRBJ2-1, with TRBD2 matching 13 bases. Losses at the gene ends were 3 bases for V and 8 bases for J; bases not matched to a gene: 5. This CDR3 is 15 amino acids long. CDR1 is SGHRS and CDR2 is YFSETQ in the germline V gene. CDR3 in DNA: TGCGCCAGCAGCTCCACTAGCGGGGGGGGCGATGAGCAGTTCTTC. Protein product: CASSSTSGGGDEQFF.

The chain combines TRBV5-1 with TRBJ1-2, with 8 nucleotides matching TRBD1. J was trimmed by 2 bases and V by 2 bases; bases with no gene match: 8. Germline CDR1 reads SGHRS; CDR2 reads YFSETQ. The CDR3 contains 16 residues. The CDR3 is CASSLSTGGTNYGYTF. In nucleotides, the CDR3 is TGCGCCAGCAGCTTAAGTACAGGGGGGACAAACTATGGCTACACCTTC.

Comments on this clonotype: At one of its ends the junction is not consistent with the germline gene, which may arise from a read error. The rearrangement joins TRBV11-2 to TRBJ2-5; D perhaps matches TRBD1 (6 bases). The CDR3 is made up of 13 amino acids. Germline-derived CDR1 and CDR2 are SGHAT and FQNNGV. DNA of the CDR3: TGTGTCAGCAGCTTAGGGCTAGGGGGGACCCAGTACTTC. This translates into CVSSLGLGGTQYF.

V usage is TRBV20-1 and J usage is TRBJ2-7, with 7 positions matching TRBD1. The CDR3 runs 13 residues. Trimming took 3 bases from V and 7 from J; bases not matched to a gene: 9. Germline CDR1 is DFQATT and CDR2 is SNEGSKA (reference sequence). The CDR3 is CSARRQGALEQYF. The CDR3 coding sequence is TGCAGTGCTAGGCGACAGGGAGCCCTTGAGCAGTACTTC.

This clonotype was seen a handful of times. V and J are TRBV12-3 or TRBV12-4 and TRBJ2-2; either TRBD1 or TRBD2 may fit D (5 bases each). V was clipped by 6 bases and J by 0 bases, with 11 bases between them. The CDR3 consists of 15 residues. The CDR3 loop is CASRWDRPNTGELFF. The CDR3 bases are TGTGCCAGCAGATGGGACCGCCCGAACACCGGGGAGCTGTTTTTT.

This clonotype was counted a few times. This chain connects TRBV24-1 to TRBJ2-3, with D tentatively TRBD2 (5 bases). Germline values: CDR1 KGHDR, CDR2 SFDVKD. The CDR3 runs to 14 residues. Trimming took 8 bases from V and 1 from J, leaving 12 bases between them. The CDR3 loop is CATNAGEGTDTQYF. The CDR3 DNA reads TGTGCCACCAACGCCGGGGAAGGCACAGATACGCAGTATTTT.

This chain joins TRBV7-2 and TRBJ2-5; 8 bases map to TRBD2. With 1 base clipped from V and 1 base from J, the junction kept 5 bases outside the gene matches. Germline CDR1 SGHTA, CDR2 FQGNSA. The CDR3 contains 16 residues. The CDR3: CASSLVSGGPQETQYF. CDR3 nucleotides: TGTGCCAGCAGCTTAGTCTCGGGGGGGCCCCAAGAGACCCAGTACTTC.

V is TRBV5-1 and J is TRBJ2-1, with 7 bases matching TRBD1. The CDR3 is made up of 15 amino acids. V lost 0 bases and J lost 4; bases outside the gene matches: 4. In germline, CDR1 is SGHRS, CDR2 YFSETQ. Here the CDR3 reads CASSLEDRLYNEQFF. The CDR3 bases are TGCGCCAGCAGCTTGGAGGACAGGTTATACAATGAGCAGTTCTTC.

V and J are TRBV2 and TRBJ2-7; D ambiguous. Germline V gene sequence: CDR1 SNHLY, CDR2 FYNNEI. The CDR3 loop spans 14 amino acids. Trimming pared 4 bases from V and 1 base from J, leaving 11 bases between. CDR3 amino acids: CASSVMDVSYEQYF. In nucleotides, the CDR3 is TGTGCCAGCAGTGTAATGGACGTTTCCTACGAGCAGTACTTC.